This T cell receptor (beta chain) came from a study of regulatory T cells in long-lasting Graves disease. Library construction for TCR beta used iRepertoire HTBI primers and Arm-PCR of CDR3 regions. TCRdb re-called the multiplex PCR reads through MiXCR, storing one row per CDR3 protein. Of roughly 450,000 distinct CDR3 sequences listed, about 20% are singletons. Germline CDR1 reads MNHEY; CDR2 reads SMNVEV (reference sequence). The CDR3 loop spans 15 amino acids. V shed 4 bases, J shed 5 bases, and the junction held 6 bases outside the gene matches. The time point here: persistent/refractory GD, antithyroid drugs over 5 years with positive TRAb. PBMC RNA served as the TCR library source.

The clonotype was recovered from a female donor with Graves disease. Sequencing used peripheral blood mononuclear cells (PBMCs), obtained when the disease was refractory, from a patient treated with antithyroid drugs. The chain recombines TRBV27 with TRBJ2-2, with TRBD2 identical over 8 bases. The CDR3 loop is CASSSGTSATGELFF. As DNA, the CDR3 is TGTGCCAGCAGTTCCGGGACTAGTGCTACCGGGGAGCTGTTTTTT.